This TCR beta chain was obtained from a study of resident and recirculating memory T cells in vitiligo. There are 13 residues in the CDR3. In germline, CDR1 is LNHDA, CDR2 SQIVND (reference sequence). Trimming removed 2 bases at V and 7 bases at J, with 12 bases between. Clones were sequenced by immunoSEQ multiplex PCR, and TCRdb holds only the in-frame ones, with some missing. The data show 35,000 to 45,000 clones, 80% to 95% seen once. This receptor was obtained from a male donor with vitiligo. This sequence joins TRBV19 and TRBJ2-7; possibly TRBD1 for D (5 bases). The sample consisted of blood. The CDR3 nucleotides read TGTGCCAGTAGTATAAGGGGTTCTGAAGAGCAGTACTTC. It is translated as CASSIRGSEEQYF. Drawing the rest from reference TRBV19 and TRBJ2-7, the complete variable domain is DGGITQSPKYLFRKEGQNVTLSCEQNLNHDAMYWYRQDPGQGLRLIYYSQIVNDFQKGDIAEGYSVSREKKESFPLTVTSAQKNPTAFYLCASSIRGSEEQYFGPGTRLTVT.